These T cell receptor beta chains were read from a single sample in a study of blood T cells in healthy people across ages. TCRdb ran MiXCR on the 5' RACE reads and lists one entry per CDR3 protein. The sample records over 950,000 distinct CDR3 sequences, roughly two fifths being singletons. Sequencing input: blood. The receptors stem from a man aged 18 to 35 in good health. CDR3s include the opening cysteine and the closing phenylalanine or tryptophan. Each record gives: clone size, J gene, V gene, D gene, CDR3 DNA, CDR3 protein. The D gene is left open where the match is weak. Expanded clones are given a class, and other clones once, few, many or no size at all.

clone size: few; J gene: TRBJ1-2; V gene: TRBV27; D gene: .; CDR3 DNA: TGTGCCAGCAGTTCCGGTGGGTCAGGCTACACCTTC; CDR3 protein: CASSSGGSGYTF
clone size: .; J gene: TRBJ2-1; V gene: TRBV11-1; D gene: TRBD1; CDR3 DNA: TGTGCCAGCAGCTCGAACAGGGGCTCCTACAATGAGCAGTTCTTC; CDR3 protein: CASSSNRGSYNEQFF
clone size: .; J gene: TRBJ2-3; V gene: TRBV7-2; D gene: .; CDR3 DNA: TGTGCCAGCAGCAAGGGGCTGGCTGCAGATACGCAGTATTTT; CDR3 protein: CASSKGLAADTQYF
clone size: .; J gene: TRBJ2-5; V gene: TRBV6-5; D gene: .; CDR3 DNA: TGTGCCAGCAGTTACTCGGTTGAGGCTCGGAAGACCCAGTACTTC; CDR3 protein: CASSYSVEARKTQYF
clone size: .; J gene: TRBJ1-2; V gene: TRBV4-3; D gene: .; CDR3 DNA: TGCGCCAGCAGCCAAGTTTTAGGGGTCCTCAACTACACCTTC; CDR3 protein: CASSQVLGVLNYTF
clone size: .; J gene: TRBJ2-1; V gene: TRBV6-2/TRBV6-3; D gene: .; CDR3 DNA: TGTGCCATCAACTTCAACAATGAGCAGTTCTTC; CDR3 protein: CAINFNNEQFF
clone size: .; J gene: TRBJ1-1; V gene: TRBV6-5; D gene: .; CDR3 DNA: TGTGCCAGCAGTTACGTTAGGGGCACTGAAGCTTTCTTT; CDR3 protein: CASSYVRGTEAFF
clone size: .; J gene: TRBJ2-1; V gene: TRBV12-3/TRBV12-4; D gene: .; CDR3 DNA: TGTGCCAGCAGTTTAATGGGGTCTGGTGAGCAGTTCTTC; CDR3 protein: CASSLMGSGEQFF
clone size: .; J gene: TRBJ2-1; V gene: TRBV11-2; D gene: .; CDR3 DNA: TGTGCCAGCAGCTTGATCCCCGACAGCAACAATGAGCGGTTCTTC; CDR3 protein: CASSLIPDSNNERFF
clone size: .; J gene: TRBJ2-5; V gene: TRBV28; D gene: .; CDR3 DNA: TGTGCCAGCAGTCGACAGGATCCTCTAGGGTTGGAGCAGTACTTC; CDR3 protein: CASSRQDPLGLEQYF
clone size: .; J gene: TRBJ1-4; V gene: TRBV7-9; D gene: .; CDR3 DNA: TGTGCCAGCAGCCCTTCGCCAGGGGTCCCAACTAATGAAAAACTGTTTTTT; CDR3 protein: CASSPSPGVPTNEKLFF
clone size: .; J gene: TRBJ1-5; V gene: TRBV6-2/TRBV6-3; D gene: .; CDR3 DNA: TGTGCCAGCAGTTACACGCGCTCCAATCAGCCCCAGCATTTT; CDR3 protein: CASSYTRSNQPQHF
clone size: .; J gene: TRBJ1-2; V gene: TRBV15; D gene: .; CDR3 DNA: TGTGCCACCAGCAGAGATGGCGGACACTATGGCTACACCTTC; CDR3 protein: CATSRDGGHYGYTF
clone size: .; J gene: TRBJ2-7; V gene: TRBV3-1; D gene: TRBD2; CDR3 DNA: TGTGCCAGCAGCCTTACCGGGACTAGCCACGAGCAGTACTTC; CDR3 protein: CASSLTGTSHEQYF
clone size: .; J gene: TRBJ1-5; V gene: TRBV6-5; D gene: .; CDR3 DNA: TGTGCCAGCAGCCTCCGAGGGGCGGCAGGATCTCAGCCCCAGCATTTT; CDR3 protein: CASSLRGAAGSQPQHF
clone size: few; J gene: TRBJ1-5; V gene: TRBV12-5; D gene: TRBD1; CDR3 DNA: TGTGCTAGTGGTCCCTCAGGGGGCAGTCAGCCCCAGCATTTT; CDR3 protein: CASGPSGGSQPQHF
clone size: .; J gene: TRBJ2-5; V gene: TRBV24-1; D gene: .; CDR3 DNA: TGTGCCACCAGTGATTCTGATGTGGAGACCCAGTACTTC; CDR3 protein: CATSDSDVETQYF
clone size: .; J gene: TRBJ2-1; V gene: TRBV6-1; D gene: .; CDR3 DNA: TGTGCCAGCAGTGGACGCCGAGGGGGGAATTCCAATGAGCAGTTCTTC; CDR3 protein: CASSGRRGGNSNEQFF
clone size: .; J gene: TRBJ1-1; V gene: TRBV6-6; D gene: .; CDR3 DNA: TGTGCCAGCAATCCGGGGCCTGACACTGAAGCTTTCTTT; CDR3 protein: CASNPGPDTEAFF